These 13 T cell receptor beta chains originate from one sample sequenced in a study of blood T cell repertoires in COVID-19. Clones were sequenced by immunoSEQ multiplex PCR, and TCRdb holds only the in-frame ones, with some missing. The data hold about 300,000 clones, with around 89% observed a single time. Sequencing was performed on peripheral blood. These receptors all stem from a woman aged 25 to 39 who had recovered from COVID-19.

The chain recombines TRBV6-5 with TRBJ1-1, with 9 nucleotides matching TRBD1. From germline, CDR1 is MNHEY and CDR2 SVGAGI. V gave up 0 bases and J gave up 5 bases; unmatched junction bases: 7. The CDR3 loop spans 16 amino acids. The CDR3 nucleotides read TGTGCCAGCAGTTACTCCACCGGGACAGGGAGGACTGAAGCTTTCTTT. It translates to CASSYSTGTGRTEAFF.

CDR3 region: CASSLGSGDLSGYTF. The CDR3 DNA reads as TGCGCCAGCAGCTTGGGGTCAGGGGATCTCTCTGGCTACACCTTC. The rearrangement uses TRBV5-1 and TRBJ1-2; perhaps TRBD1 as D (6 bases). The length of the CDR3 is 15 residues. Trimming took 0 bases from V and 7 from J, leaving 16 bases between them. The germline V gene has CDR1 SGHRS and CDR2 YFSETQ.

The chain employs TRBV2 and TRBJ2-5; the match to TRBD2 covers 7 bases. From germline, CDR1 is SNHLY and CDR2 FYNNEI. The CDR3 extends over 15 amino acids. Germline trimming cut 4 bases from V and 1 base from J; bases unmatched to any gene: 6. The CDR3 loop reads CASSVSRGTQETQYF. DNA of the CDR3: TGTGCCAGCAGTGTATCGCGGGGGACCCAAGAGACCCAGTACTTC.

This clone has only one observation. This chain uses TRBV7-2 with TRBJ2-5; the D is unclear. This CDR3 is built from 16 residues. Looked up from germline, CDR1 is SGHTA and CDR2 is FQGNSA. Deletions cut 1 base from V and 1 base from J, with 13 bases between. The CDR3 spells CASSLVWLASQETQYF. The CDR3 region has the DNA TGTGCCAGCAGCTTAGTCTGGCTGGCCAGCCAAGAGACCCAGTACTTC. Complete variable domain (other parts from reference TRBV7-2 and TRBJ2-5): GAGVSQSPSNKVTEKGKDVELRCDPISGHTALYWYRQSLGQGLEFLIYFQGNSAPDKSGLPSDRFSAERTGGSVSTLTIQRTQQEDSAVYLCASSLVWLASQETQYFGPGTRLLVL.

The chain joins TRBV4-2 to TRBJ2-3, with 15 bases fitting TRBD2. CDR3 length: 18 amino acids. V lost 1 base, J lost 7 bases, and 9 bases stayed unmatched. Germline V gene data show CDR1 as LGHNA and CDR2 as YNFKEQ. CDR3 sequence: CASSQARGLAGGGNTQYF. In nucleotides, the CDR3 is TGTGCCAGCAGCCAAGCGCGGGGACTAGCGGGGGGCGGGAATACGCAGTATTTT.

J is TRBJ2-7 and V is TRBV6-5; maybe TRBD1 (6 bases). CDR3 length equals 14 residues. Germline CDR1 reads MNHEY; CDR2 reads SVGAGI. Trimming took 4 bases from V and 2 from J, leaving 12 bases between them. CDR3 sequence: CASSSQGQTYEQYF. DNA of the CDR3: TGTGCCAGCAGTTCTCAGGGGCAAACCTACGAGCAGTACTTC.

This clone occurred once. The chain combines TRBV6-5 with TRBJ2-4; 8 bases map to TRBD2. The CDR3 covers 14 residues. Trimming took 10 bases from V and 4 from J; bases not matched to a gene: 9. Germline lookup yields CDR1 MNHEY and CDR2 SVGAGI. CDR3 bases: TGTGCCACCATGGACCGGGAGGGTAAAAACATTCAGTACTTC. It encodes CATMDREGKNIQYF.

The CDR3 DNA reads TGTGCCAGCAGACGACAGGGGGTTTCCGGGGAGCTGTTTTTT. Its protein is CASRRQGVSGELFF. The gene calls are TRBV5-6 and TRBJ2-2; the match to TRBD1 covers 9 bases. The CDR3 extends over 14 amino acids. With V trimmed by 5 bases and J by 6 bases, 5 bases remained unmatched. Germline V gene data show CDR1 as SGHDT and CDR2 as YYEEEE.

This clone was observed a few times. The chain has TRBV3-1 (or the pseudogene TRBV3-2) and TRBJ2-5; D remains unclear. The ends were cut back, 3 bases at V and 4 bases at J, with 12 bases in the middle. The CDR3 is 14 amino acids. The germline gives CDR1 LGHDT, CDR2 YNNKEL (reference sequence). This CDR3 reads CASSQRSRLETQYF. Written as DNA, the CDR3 is TGTGCCAGCAGCCAGAGGTCTAGATTAGAGACCCAGTACTTC.

CDR3: CASSFGTGGFNTEAFF. The CDR3, as DNA: TGTGCCAGCAGTTTTGGGACAGGGGGCTTTAACACTGAAGCTTTCTTT. The chain combines TRBV28 with TRBJ1-1; TRBD1 matches 12 bases. The CDR3 has 16 amino acids. From germline, CDR1 is MDHEN and CDR2 SYDVKM. V dropped 3 bases and J dropped 2; count of bases not matched to a gene: 4.

The chain uses TRBV18 and TRBJ2-7, with TRBD2 matching 7 bases. After removal of 4 bases from V and 5 bases from J, the junction contained 11 bases not matched to a gene. The CDR3 length is 15 residues. The germline gives CDR1 KGHSH, CDR2 LQKENI. In DNA, the CDR3 is TGTGCCAGCTCACAGGGACTACCGGAGATGGACGAGCAGTACTTC. Translated: CASSQGLPEMDEQYF.

The gene calls are TRBV7-9 and TRBJ1-6; 9 positions match TRBD1. The CDR3 spans 16 residues. J lost 11 bases, V lost 4 bases, and 12 bases had no gene match. Looked up from germline, CDR1 is SEHNR and CDR2 is FQNEAQ (reference sequence). The CDR3 DNA follows: TGTGCCAGCAGCTACCCGGTGGGACAGGGCGTCGCACCCCTCCACTTT. Protein product: CASSYPVGQGVAPLHF.

The chain's CDR3 is CASSLYPQGWFF. CDR3 DNA: TGTGCCAGCAGTTTGTATCCGCAGGGCTGGTTCTTC. The chain combines TRBV28 with TRBJ2-1; TRBD1 is a possible D gene (5 bases). V shed 3 bases and J shed 15 bases, with 15 bases lying between them. In germline, CDR1 is MDHEN, CDR2 SYDVKM. The CDR3 is 12 residues long.